The 8 T cell receptor beta chains below come from one sample, sequenced in a study of OX40 agonist ivuxolimab in advanced cancers. Measured with immunoSEQ multiplex PCR; TCRdb has only the in-frame clones, and not every one. The sample has around 50,000 clones; about 81% are singletons. Sequencing was performed on CD4+ or CD8+ T cells sorted from blood, taken in a trial of the OX40 agonist ivuxolimab. Receptors were obtained from an adult with an advanced solid tumor such as melanoma, head and neck, liver or kidney cancer.

This clone rates as medium-sized. The rearrangement links TRBV9 to TRBJ2-2; either TRBD1 or TRBD2 may supply D (6 bases each). The CDR3 covers 15 residues. V was clipped by 5 bases and J by 4 bases, with 15 bases between them. Germline CDR1 and CDR2: SGDLS and YYNGEE. CDR3 DNA: TGTGCCAGCAGTCGGTGGGGGGCCAGCACCGGGGAGCTGTTTTTT. As protein: CASSRWGASTGELFF.

This clone was observed a few times. The V call is TRBV5-1, the J call TRBJ1-4; 12 nucleotides match TRBD1. With V trimmed by 6 bases and J by 6 bases, 6 bases remained unmatched. Germline V gene lookup returns CDR1 SGHRS and CDR2 YFSETQ. The CDR3 sequence is 15 residues long. Here the CDR3 DNA reads TGCGCCAGCAACTTAGGGACAGGGGGCGATGAAAAACTGTTTTTT. Its translation: CASNLGTGGDEKLFF.

The chain recombines TRBV5-1 with TRBJ2-3; D may be TRBD1 (5 bases). The CDR3 has 15 residues. Germline assignment: CDR1 SGHRS and CDR2 YFSETQ. Trimming took 4 bases from V and 2 from J, leaving 14 bases between them. CDR3 nucleotide sequence: TGCGCCAGCAGCAGTAATACAGGCACCACAGATACGCAGTATTTT. Translating it yields CASSSNTGTTDTQYF. Using reference TRBV5-1 and TRBJ2-3 for the parts outside the CDR3, the full variable domain is KAGVTQTPRYLIKTRGQQVTLSCSPISGHRSVSWYQQTPGQGLQFLFEYFSETQRNKGNFPGRFSGRQFSNSRSEMNVSTLELGDSALYLCASSSNTGTTDTQYFGPGTRLTVL.

This chain uses TRBV19 with TRBJ2-7; 10 positions match TRBD1. CDR1 and CDR2 from the germline V gene are LNHDA and SQIVND (reference sequence). The V segment lost 5 bases and the J segment 2 bases; nucleotides outside the gene matches: 6. This CDR3 has 15 amino acids. The CDR3 sequence: CASSRQGARAYEQYF. The CDR3 region has the DNA TGTGCCAGTAGTCGACAGGGGGCGCGGGCCTACGAGCAGTACTTC.

V and J are TRBV11-3 and TRBJ2-7, with D possibly being TRBD1 or TRBD2 (6 bases each). Trimming shortened V by 5 bases and J by 3 bases, and 17 bases separated the two germline ends. This CDR3 is built from 15 residues. Per the germline V gene, CDR1 is SGHNT and CDR2 is YENEEA. The CDR3 bases are TGTGCCAGCAGCCAAGGGGGGACCCTAAACTACGAGCAGTACTTC. Residues: CASSQGGTLNYEQYF.

The chain joins TRBV5-1 to TRBJ2-1, with TRBD1 matching over 10 bases. The CDR3 contains 20 residues. Germline V lookup: CDR1 SGHRS, CDR2 YFSETQ. V trimming: 3 bases; J trimming: 7 bases; junction bases outside the gene matches: 22. As DNA, the CDR3 is TGCGCCAGCAGCTGGACCCTACGGCAGGCGACCGGGACAGGGGCGAATGAGCAGTTCTTC. It yields the protein CASSWTLRQATGTGANEQFF.

The chain couples TRBV7-2 to TRBJ1-5; TRBD1 aligns across 9 bases. With V trimmed by 1 base and J by 7 bases, 5 bases remained unmatched. The CDR3 spans 15 residues. CDR1 is SGHTA and CDR2 is FQGNSA in the germline V gene. CDR3 loop: CASSLGGQGVQPQHF. In DNA form, the CDR3 reads TGTGCCAGCAGCTTAGGGGGACAGGGTGTGCAGCCCCAGCATTTT.

The count of this clone is one. V is TRBV5-1 and J is TRBJ2-5; D gene unclear. Germline V gene lookup returns CDR1 SGHRS and CDR2 YFSETQ. The CDR3 totals 13 residues. V lost 0 bases to trimming and J lost 4 bases, with 7 bases between them. The CDR3 loop reads CASSLAPRETQYF. The CDR3 region has the DNA TGCGCCAGCAGCTTGGCCCCCCGAGAGACCCAGTACTTC.